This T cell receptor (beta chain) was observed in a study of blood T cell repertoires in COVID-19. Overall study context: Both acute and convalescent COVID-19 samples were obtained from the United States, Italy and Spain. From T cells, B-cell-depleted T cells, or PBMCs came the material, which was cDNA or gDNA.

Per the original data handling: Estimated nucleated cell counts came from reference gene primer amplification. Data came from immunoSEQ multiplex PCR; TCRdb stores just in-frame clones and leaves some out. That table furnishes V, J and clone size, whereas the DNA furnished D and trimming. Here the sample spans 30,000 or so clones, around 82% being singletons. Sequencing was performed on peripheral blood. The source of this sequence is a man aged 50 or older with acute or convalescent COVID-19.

This CDR3 is CAISESAGAAGDEKLFF. As DNA, the CDR3 is TGTGCCATCAGTGAGTCGGCAGGGGCCGCAGGGGATGAAAAACTGTTTTTT. This chain joins TRBV10-3 and TRBJ1-4; weak D call: TRBD1 (6 bases). Germline CDR1 reads ENHRY; CDR2 reads SYGVKD. The CDR3 covers 17 residues. The ends were cut back, 0 bases at V and 6 bases at J, with 17 bases in the middle.